A single sample is the source of the 19 T cell receptor beta chains below, sequenced in a study of control samples from healthy donors and cancer patients. Produced via immunoSEQ multiplex PCR; TCRdb's table is partial and in-frame only. The profile covers roughly 160,000 clones, with around 90% appearing a single time and around 5% taken by the ten largest. Specimen: blood. Receptors were obtained from a woman aged 25 to 39 in good health.

The chain employs TRBV7-6 and TRBJ2-3; D unclear. From germline, CDR1 is SGHVS and CDR2 FNYEAQ. The V and J ends lost 5 bases and 3 bases respectively, with 27 bases between them. The CDR3 is 19 amino acids. CDR3 sequence (DNA): TGTGCCAGCAGCCCGAACCCCATACACCTTGTCAGAGTGACAGATACGCAGTATTTT. Translation gives CASSPNPIHLVRVTDTQYF.

The chain carries TRBV6-5 and TRBJ2-5; 10 nucleotides align to TRBD1. Per germline, CDR1 MNHEY and CDR2 SVGAGI. Trimming took 6 bases from V and 5 from J; bases not matched to a gene: 9. The CDR3 spans 15 residues. In DNA form, the CDR3 reads TGTGCCAGCAGCGGACGGGACAGGGGCTTTGAGACCCAGTACTTC. It yields the protein CASSGRDRGFETQYF.

In this sample, this clone turned up once. This chain connects TRBV28 to TRBJ2-2; D unresolved. The germline V and J ends were trimmed by 6 bases and 6 bases, with 11 bases remaining between them. Germline values: CDR1 MDHEN, CDR2 SYDVKM. The CDR3 spans 13 residues. The CDR3 region is CASSPVGPGELFF. CDR3 in DNA: TGTGCCAGCAGCCCCGTGGGCCCCGGGGAGCTGTTTTTT.

The chain combines TRBV7-6 with TRBJ2-7; 8 nucleotides align to TRBD1. The junction had 10 bases not matched to a gene; V was cut back by 5 bases and J by 4 bases. CDR1 is SGHVS, CDR2 FNYEAQ, per germline. The CDR3 sequence is 15 residues long. CDR3 DNA: TGTGCCAGCAGCCGGCCCGACAGGGGTAGGTACGAGCAGTACGTC. It translates to CASSRPDRGRYEQYV.

The gene calls are TRBV6-6 and TRBJ2-7; D possibly corresponds to TRBD1 (5 bases). Per germline, CDR1 MNHNY and CDR2 SVGAGI (reference sequence). The CDR3 contains 12 residues. Trimming removed 5 bases from V and 4 bases from J, with 9 bases in between. The CDR3 nucleotides read TGTGCCAGCAGTCAACAGGAGTACGAGCAGTACTTC. It encodes CASSQQEYEQYF.

The chain is built from TRBV4-1 and TRBJ2-5; TRBD1 aligns across 9 bases. CDR3 size: 17 residues. Trimming removed 8 bases from V and 5 bases from J; junction bases left unmatched: 18. Germline V gene lookup returns CDR1 MGHRA and CDR2 YSYEKL. The CDR3 sequence is CASSPSDNNDRGETQYF. CDR3 bases: TGCGCCAGCTCCCCCTCAGACAACAATGACAGGGGGGAGACCCAGTACTTC.

The chain links TRBV12-3 or TRBV12-4 to TRBJ2-7; 10 bases line up with TRBD2. CDR3 length: 13 amino acids. V shed 6 bases, J shed 4 bases, and the junction held 3 bases outside the gene matches. This CDR3 reads CASSLAGEYEQYV. The CDR3 DNA sequence: TGTGCCAGCAGCCTAGCGGGGGAGTACGAGCAGTACGTC.

This chain links TRBV14 with TRBJ1-3, with D possibly being TRBD1 (6 bases). V was clipped by 6 bases and J by 0 bases, with 9 bases between them. Germline-derived CDR1 and CDR2 are SGHDN and FVKESK. This CDR3 is built from 14 residues. CDR3 protein: CASRARGSGNTIYF. The DNA of the CDR3 is TGTGCCAGCAGGGCCAGGGGCTCTGGAAACACCATATATTTT.

This clone has just a few counts. This chain uses TRBV19 with TRBJ1-1; D not certain. The ends were cut back, 3 bases at V and 1 base at J, with 12 bases in the middle. The germline V gene encodes CDR1 LNHDA and CDR2 SQIVND (reference sequence). This CDR3 contains 15 residues. The CDR3 loop is CASSIQYEANTEAFF. CDR3 DNA: TGTGCCAGTAGTATCCAATATGAAGCGAACACTGAAGCTTTCTTT.

This chain joins TRBV9 and TRBJ1-2; no clear D gene. CDR3 size: 11 residues. Germline V gene data show CDR1 as SGDLS and CDR2 as YYNGEE. Trimming removed 0 bases from V and 4 bases from J, with 1 base in between. This CDR3 is CASSVGYGYTF. CDR3 in DNA: TGTGCCAGCAGCGTAGGCTATGGCTACACCTTC.

The chain recombines TRBV6-5 with TRBJ1-1; D not certain. Germline V lookup: CDR1 MNHEY, CDR2 SVGAGI. V was clipped by 8 bases and J by 3 bases, with 7 bases between them. The CDR3 loop spans 11 amino acids. CDR3 in DNA: TGTGCCAGCCGTAGGGACACTGAAGCTTTCTTT. This sequence encodes CASRRDTEAFF.

This chain connects TRBV6-5 to TRBJ2-7; 8 nucleotides line up with TRBD1. CDR3 length equals 12 residues. The V segment lost 5 bases and the J segment 5 bases; nucleotides outside the gene matches: 2. In germline, CDR1 is MNHEY, CDR2 SVGAGI. The CDR3 here is CASSPGGDEQYF. CDR3 bases: TGTGCCAGCAGTCCAGGGGGCGACGAGCAGTACTTC.

The V and J genes are TRBV5-1 and TRBJ2-1, with D tentatively TRBD1 (5 bases). The germline V gene encodes CDR1 SGHRS and CDR2 YFSETQ. The V end was cut by 4 bases, the J end by 7 bases, with 12 bases between. CDR3 size: 13 residues. The CDR3 DNA follows: TGCGCCAGCAGCCCGGACAATGGGAATGAGCAGTTCTTC. Encoded protein: CASSPDNGNEQFF.

The chain carries TRBV6-5 and TRBJ1-2, with unresolved D. The CDR3 runs to 15 residues. The V and J ends lost 6 bases and 2 bases respectively, with 16 bases between them. Germline CDR1 and CDR2: MNHEY and SVGAGI. The CDR3 DNA follows: TGTGCCAGCAGCCACGGCTTGACATCGAACTATGGCTACACCTTC. Translation gives CASSHGLTSNYGYTF.

The chain is built from TRBV5-6 and TRBJ1-5; D remains unclear. The length of the CDR3 is 13 residues. Germline loops: CDR1 SGHDT, CDR2 YYEEEE. Trimming left V 4 bases short and J 3 bases short, with 8 bases between. This CDR3 is CASSGSPNQPQHF. In DNA form, the CDR3 reads TGTGCCAGCAGCGGATCCCCCAATCAGCCCCAGCATTTT.

The table lists this clone with a count of one. The CDR3 DNA sequence: TGTGCCAGCAGCTACCGGGACTCCTCCTACGAGCAGTACTTC. Its translation is CASSYRDSSYEQYF. The gene calls are TRBV7-8 and TRBJ2-7; maybe TRBD2 (6 bases). The length of the CDR3 is 14 residues. Trimming removed 4 bases at V and 0 bases at J, with 10 bases between. CDR1 SGHVS and CDR2 FQNEAQ come from the germline V gene.

This clone was counted between two and nine times. This chain uses TRBV28 with TRBJ1-2, with D unresolved. CDR3 length: 11 residues. Germline assignment: CDR1 MDHEN and CDR2 SYDVKM. V lost 6 bases, J lost 7 bases, and 9 bases lay in between. Written as DNA, the CDR3 is TGTGCCAGCAGATCAGTGGGTGGCTACACCTTC. Translated: CASRSVGGYTF.

The chain employs TRBV12-3 or TRBV12-4 and TRBJ2-5, with 8 bases aligning to TRBD1. This CDR3 has 13 amino acids. The trim removed 5 bases at V and 4 bases at J, leaving 3 bases unmatched. The CDR3 region has the DNA TGTGCCAGCAGTGCGGACAGGGTAGAGACCCAGTACTTC. This encodes CASSADRVETQYF.

The chain carries TRBV5-6 and TRBJ2-3; 12 bases are a match to TRBD1. This CDR3 has 15 residues. After removal of 4 bases from V and 6 bases from J, the junction contained 6 bases not matched to a gene. The germline V gene encodes CDR1 SGHDT and CDR2 YYEEEE. The CDR3, as DNA: TGTGCCAGCAGCAGGGACAGGGGGCTTGGCGATACGCAGTATTTT. Encoded protein: CASSRDRGLGDTQYF.